Described below is a single T cell receptor beta chain sequence and its context. Its recognized antigen is unknown. Per-base quality was not reported, and no clone a single base away is much larger than it. The data were obtained in a study of technical replicates of blood from a few donors (TCRdb year 2017). The library was produced with the immunoSEQ multiplex PCR assay. TCRdb re-hosts the immuneACCESS table, in-frame sequences only. Its copies lack some clones; in the studies checked, an unresolved V gene accounts for under half of them, and the cause for the rest is not known. The sample profile shows around 17,000 clones; around 86% of them were found once. Clones ranked in the top ten supply over 10% of the sample. The CDR3 spans 16 residues, from the cysteine through the phenylalanine. Just CDR3 DNA is preserved here, 48 bases in frame from base 1. From V the trimming removes 1 base and from J it removes 5 bases, while the gene matches leave 10 bases of the junction unaccounted for. CDR1 and CDR2 (SGHVS, FNYEAQ) derive from the germline V gene.

The chain was built from TRBV7-6 and TRBJ2-5, with 7 bases in between that match TRBD2. The specimen sequenced was PBMCs. The sequence was collected from a human donor in good health. The DNA sequence is as follows: TGTGCCAGCAGCTTAGTGATTGCGGGAGTAGTGGAGACCCAGTACTTC. Its translation is CASSLVIAGVVETQYF.